This TCR beta chain was documented in a study of memory CD4+ T cells and cytomegalovirus serostatus. Data came from immunoSEQ multiplex PCR; TCRdb stores just in-frame clones and leaves some out. The sample has about 56,000 clones, roughly 80% seen once. The CDR3 length is 16 residues. Germline loops: CDR1 LGHNA, CDR2 YNFKEQ. Trimming stripped 2 bases from V and 9 bases from J, with 20 bases between. Single viable CD3+CD4+CD8-CD45RO+ cells were sorted as the memory CD4+ T cells. This TCR derives from an adult in good health and CMV-seronegative. Material for sequencing was memory CD4+ T cells from blood. This chain connects TRBV4-2 to TRBJ2-4; D might be TRBD1 or TRBD2, each matching 7 bases. In DNA form, the CDR3 reads TGTGCCAGCAGCCAACAACTTAGGGGGGGACAGTTCATTCAGTACTTC. It yields the protein CASSQQLRGGQFIQYF.